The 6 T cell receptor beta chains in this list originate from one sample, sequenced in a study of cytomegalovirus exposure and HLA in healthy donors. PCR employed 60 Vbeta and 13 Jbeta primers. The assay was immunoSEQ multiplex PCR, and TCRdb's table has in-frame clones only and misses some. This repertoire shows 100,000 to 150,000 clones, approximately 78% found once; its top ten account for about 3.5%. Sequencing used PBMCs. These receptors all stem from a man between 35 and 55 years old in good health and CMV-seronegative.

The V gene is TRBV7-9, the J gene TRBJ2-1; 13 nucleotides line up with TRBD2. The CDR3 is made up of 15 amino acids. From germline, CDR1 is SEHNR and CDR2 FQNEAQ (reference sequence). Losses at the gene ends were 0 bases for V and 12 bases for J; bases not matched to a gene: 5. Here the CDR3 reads CASSLATSGGHSQFF. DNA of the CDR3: TGTGCCAGCAGCTTAGCGACTAGCGGGGGGCATTCGCAGTTCTTC.

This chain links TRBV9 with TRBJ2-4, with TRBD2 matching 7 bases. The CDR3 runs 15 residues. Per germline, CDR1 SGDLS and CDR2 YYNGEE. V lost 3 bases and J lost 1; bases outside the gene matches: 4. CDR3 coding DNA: TGTGCCAGCAGCGAGGGAGCGGGGGCCAAAAACATTCAGTACTTC. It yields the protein CASSEGAGAKNIQYF.

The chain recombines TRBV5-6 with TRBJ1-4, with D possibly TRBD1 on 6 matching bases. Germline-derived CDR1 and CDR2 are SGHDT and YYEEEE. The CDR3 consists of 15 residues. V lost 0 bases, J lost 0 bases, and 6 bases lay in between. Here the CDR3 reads CASSLGTATNEKLFF. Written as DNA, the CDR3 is TGTGCCAGCAGCTTGGGGACAGCAACTAATGAAAAACTGTTTTTT.

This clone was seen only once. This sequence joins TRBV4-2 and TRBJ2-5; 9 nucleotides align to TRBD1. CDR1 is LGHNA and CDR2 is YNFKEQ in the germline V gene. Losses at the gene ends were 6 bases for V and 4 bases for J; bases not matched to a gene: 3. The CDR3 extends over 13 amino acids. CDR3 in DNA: TGTGCCAGCAGATGGACAGGGGCAGAGACCCAGTACTTC. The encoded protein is CASRWTGAETQYF.

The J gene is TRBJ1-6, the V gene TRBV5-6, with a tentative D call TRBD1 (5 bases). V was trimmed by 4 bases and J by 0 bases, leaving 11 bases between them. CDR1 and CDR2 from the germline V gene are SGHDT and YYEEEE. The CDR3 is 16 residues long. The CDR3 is CASSPEGSSYNSPLHF. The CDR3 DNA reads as TGTGCCAGCAGCCCGGAGGGGAGCTCCTATAATTCACCCCTCCACTTT.

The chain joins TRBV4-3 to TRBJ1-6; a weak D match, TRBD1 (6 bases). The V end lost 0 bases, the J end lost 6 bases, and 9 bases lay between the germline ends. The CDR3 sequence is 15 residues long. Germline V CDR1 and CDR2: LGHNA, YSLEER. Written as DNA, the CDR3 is TGCGCCAGCAGCCAAGATACAGGGTTTAATTCACCCCTCCACTTT. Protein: CASSQDTGFNSPLHF.